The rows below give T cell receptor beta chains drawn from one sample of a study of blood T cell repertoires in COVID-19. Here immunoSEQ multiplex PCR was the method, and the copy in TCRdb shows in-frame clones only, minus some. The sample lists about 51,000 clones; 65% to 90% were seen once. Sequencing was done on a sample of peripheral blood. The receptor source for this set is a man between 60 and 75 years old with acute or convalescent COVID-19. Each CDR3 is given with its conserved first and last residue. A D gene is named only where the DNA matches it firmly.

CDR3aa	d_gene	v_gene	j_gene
CASSVGQGGYNEQFF	TRBD1	TRBV9	TRBJ2-1
CASRGTGIRAFF	TRBD1	TRBV28	TRBJ1-1
CASSLQGQNTEAFF	-	TRBV11-3	TRBJ1-1
CASRRYEQYF	-	TRBV2	TRBJ2-7
CASSESPTSTDTQYF	-	TRBV10-2	TRBJ2-3
CASSLSGVRYGYTF	-	TRBV28	TRBJ1-2
CASSQGGPTDTQYF	-	TRBV4-3	TRBJ2-3
CASSPTSGNQETQYF	TRBD2	TRBV5-6	TRBJ2-5
CASSPYTDTQYF	-	TRBV18	TRBJ2-3
CATSREGERAYEQYF	-	TRBV15	TRBJ2-7
CASSLIIDREVGYTF	TRBD1	TRBV4-1	TRBJ1-2
CSADRVYEQFF	TRBD1	TRBV29-1	TRBJ2-1
CASSLDERAGYGYTF	-	TRBV11-2	TRBJ1-2
CASSLGASTRSGELFF	-	TRBV5-1	TRBJ2-2
CSVSPLPVSYGYTF	-	TRBV20-1	TRBJ1-2
CASRQGAKNIQYF	TRBD1	TRBV12-3/TRBV12-4	TRBJ2-4
CASTRLPGGGYYEQYF	TRBD1	TRBV7-2	TRBJ2-7
CASSLSAQVSGGKFF	TRBD2	TRBV28	TRBJ2-1
CASSLDGVLSYEQYF	-	TRBV27	TRBJ2-7
CASSRGLVSETQYF	TRBD2	TRBV5-1	TRBJ2-5
CASSMGFSTDTQYF	-	TRBV19	TRBJ2-3
CASSIQGGNYEQYF	-	TRBV19	TRBJ2-7